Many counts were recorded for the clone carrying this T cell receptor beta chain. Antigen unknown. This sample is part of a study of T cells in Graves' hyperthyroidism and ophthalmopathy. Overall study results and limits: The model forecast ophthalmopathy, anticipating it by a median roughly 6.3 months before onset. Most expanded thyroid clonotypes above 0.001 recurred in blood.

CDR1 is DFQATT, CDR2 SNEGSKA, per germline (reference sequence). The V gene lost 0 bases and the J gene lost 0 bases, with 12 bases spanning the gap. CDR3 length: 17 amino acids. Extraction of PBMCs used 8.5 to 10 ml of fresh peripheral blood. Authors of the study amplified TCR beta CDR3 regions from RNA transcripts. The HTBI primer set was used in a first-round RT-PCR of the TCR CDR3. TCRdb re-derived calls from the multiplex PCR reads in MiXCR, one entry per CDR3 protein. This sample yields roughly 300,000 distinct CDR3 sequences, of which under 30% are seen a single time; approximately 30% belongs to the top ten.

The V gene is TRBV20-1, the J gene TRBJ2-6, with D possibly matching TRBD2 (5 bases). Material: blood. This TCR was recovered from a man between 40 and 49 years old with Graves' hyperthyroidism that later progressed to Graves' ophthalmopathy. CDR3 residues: CSARDVSEDSGANVLTF. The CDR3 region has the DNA TGCAGTGCTAGAGATGTTAGCGAAGACTCTGGGGCCAACGTCCTGACTTTC.